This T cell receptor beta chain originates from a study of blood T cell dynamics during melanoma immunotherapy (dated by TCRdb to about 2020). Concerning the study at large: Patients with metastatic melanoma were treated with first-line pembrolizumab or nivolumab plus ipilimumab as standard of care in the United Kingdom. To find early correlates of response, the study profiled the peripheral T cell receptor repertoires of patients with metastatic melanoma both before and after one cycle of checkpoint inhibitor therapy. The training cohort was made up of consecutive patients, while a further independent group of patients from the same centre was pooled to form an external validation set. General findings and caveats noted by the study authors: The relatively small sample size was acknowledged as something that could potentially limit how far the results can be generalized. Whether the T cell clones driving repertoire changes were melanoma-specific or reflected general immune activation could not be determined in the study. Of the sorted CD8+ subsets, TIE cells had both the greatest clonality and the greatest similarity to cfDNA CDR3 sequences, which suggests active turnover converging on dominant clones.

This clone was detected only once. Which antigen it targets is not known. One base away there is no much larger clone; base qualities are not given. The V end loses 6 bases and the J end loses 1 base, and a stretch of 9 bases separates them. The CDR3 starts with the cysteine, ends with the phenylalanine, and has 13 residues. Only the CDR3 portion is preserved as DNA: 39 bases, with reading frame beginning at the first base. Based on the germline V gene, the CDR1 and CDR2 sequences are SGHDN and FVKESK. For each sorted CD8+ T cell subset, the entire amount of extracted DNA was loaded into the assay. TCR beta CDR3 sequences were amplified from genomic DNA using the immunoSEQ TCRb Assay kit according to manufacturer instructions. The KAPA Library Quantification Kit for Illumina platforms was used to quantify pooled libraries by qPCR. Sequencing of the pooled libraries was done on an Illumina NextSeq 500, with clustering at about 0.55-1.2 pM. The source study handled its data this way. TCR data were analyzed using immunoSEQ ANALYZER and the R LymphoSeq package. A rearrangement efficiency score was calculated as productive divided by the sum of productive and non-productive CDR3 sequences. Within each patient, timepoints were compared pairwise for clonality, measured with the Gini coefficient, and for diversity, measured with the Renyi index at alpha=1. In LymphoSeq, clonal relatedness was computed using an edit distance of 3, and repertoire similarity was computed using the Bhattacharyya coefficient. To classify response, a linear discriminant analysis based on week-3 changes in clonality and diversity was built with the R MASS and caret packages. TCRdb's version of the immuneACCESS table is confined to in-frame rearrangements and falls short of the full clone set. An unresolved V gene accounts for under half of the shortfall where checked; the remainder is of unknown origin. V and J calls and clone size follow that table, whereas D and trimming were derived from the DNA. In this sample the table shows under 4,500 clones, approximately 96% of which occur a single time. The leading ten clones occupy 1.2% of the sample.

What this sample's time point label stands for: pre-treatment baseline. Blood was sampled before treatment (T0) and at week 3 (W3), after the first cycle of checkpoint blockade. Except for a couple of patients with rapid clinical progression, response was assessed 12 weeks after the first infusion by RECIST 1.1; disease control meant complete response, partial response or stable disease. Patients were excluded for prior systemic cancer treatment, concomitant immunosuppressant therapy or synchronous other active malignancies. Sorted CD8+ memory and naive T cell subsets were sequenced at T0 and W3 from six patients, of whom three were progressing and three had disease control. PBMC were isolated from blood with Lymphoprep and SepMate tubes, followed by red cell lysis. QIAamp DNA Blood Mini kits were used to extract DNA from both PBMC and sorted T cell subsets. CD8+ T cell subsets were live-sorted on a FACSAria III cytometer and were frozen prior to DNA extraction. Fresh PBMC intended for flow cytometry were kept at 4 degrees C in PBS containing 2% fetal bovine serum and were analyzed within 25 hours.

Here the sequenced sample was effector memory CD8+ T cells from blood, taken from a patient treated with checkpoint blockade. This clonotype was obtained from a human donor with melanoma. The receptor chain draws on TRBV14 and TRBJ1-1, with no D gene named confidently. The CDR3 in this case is CASRSRENTEAFF. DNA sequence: TGTGCCAGCAGAAGTAGGGAGAACACTGAAGCTTTCTTT.